This T cell receptor (beta chain) appears in the sequencing data of a study of T cell responses to AZD1222 COVID-19 vaccine. Across the study: Second-dose groups at about 4 or about 12 weeks were pooled. Study observations and caveats: CD4 TCRs associated with vaccination spanned spike, dominating at 160-218 and 743-854. Females outnumbered males among donors, who were mostly white British; clonal diversity was possibly underestimated. It was only after the peak T cell response that any repertoires were sampled.

The CDR3 length is 15 residues. V shed 1 base and J 8 bases; nucleotides not matched to a gene: 6. From germline, CDR1 is SGHTA and CDR2 FQGNSA. This clone was recorded only once. Its antigen is currently unknown. Libraries were prepared by immunoSEQ multiplex PCR; TCRdb keeps only in-frame clonotypes and omits some of them. The sample lists roughly 95,000 clones; approximately 88% were seen once. The receptor's source is an adult in good health. Sequenced material: peripheral blood, taken on day 0 of AZD1222 vaccination. V and J are TRBV7-2 and TRBJ1-4, with 8 bases that match TRBD1. The CDR3 is CASSLDRGVGEKLFF. The DNA of the CDR3 is TGTGCCAGCAGCTTAGACAGGGGGGTAGGCGAAAAACTGTTTTTT.